This TCR beta chain was profiled in a study of cytomegalovirus exposure and HLA in healthy donors. Study-wide points: 87-base-pair reads could not separate some V segments, including TRBV6-2 and TRBV6-3. In vitro work confirmed that three CMV-associated chains recognize CMV antigens. Most TCR sequences showed up rarely, but some public TCRs showed up in many donors. In a later analysis, V- and J-gene trimming of beta chains associated with a DCLRE1C missense variant, replicated independently.

The CDR3 has 16 residues. V lost 4 bases and J 6 bases, leaving 21 bases between the germline ends. CDR1 and CDR2 from the germline V gene are MNHEY and SMNVEV (reference sequence). Primers: 60 Vbeta forward and 13 Jbeta reverse. The table came from immunoSEQ multiplex PCR; TCRdb's copy has only in-frame clones and leaves some out. The table shows fewer than 350,000 clones, with approximately 90% occurring only once. On this clone itself: Its antigen is as yet unknown.

The sequencing sample was made of PBMCs. This TCR came from a woman younger than 30 in good health and CMV-seronegative. The genes are TRBV27 and TRBJ1-2; D is unresolved. The chain's CDR3 is CASSSYSGYQTDGYTF. The CDR3 region has the DNA TGTGCCAGCAGTTCGTATTCAGGATACCAGACGGATGGCTACACCTTC.